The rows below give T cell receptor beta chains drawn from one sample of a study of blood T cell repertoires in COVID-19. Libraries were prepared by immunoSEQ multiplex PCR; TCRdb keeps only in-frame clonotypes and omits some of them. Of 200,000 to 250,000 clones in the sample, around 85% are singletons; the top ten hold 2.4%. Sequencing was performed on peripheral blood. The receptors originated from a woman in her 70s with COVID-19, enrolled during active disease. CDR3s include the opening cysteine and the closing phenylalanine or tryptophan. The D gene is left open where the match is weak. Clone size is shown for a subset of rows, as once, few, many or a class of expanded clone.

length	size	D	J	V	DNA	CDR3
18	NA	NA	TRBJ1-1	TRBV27	TGTGCCAGCAGTTTTGCGAGAGGGGGGGCGCCGATGAACACTGAAGCTTTCTTT	CASSFARGGAPMNTEAFF
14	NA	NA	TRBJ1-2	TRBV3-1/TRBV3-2	TGTGCCAGCAGCCCGGGAAGCGCCGACTATGGCTACACCTTC	CASSPGSADYGYTF
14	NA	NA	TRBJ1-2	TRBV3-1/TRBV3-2	TGTGCCAGCAGCTTCTCTGACAGGAACTATGGCTACACCTTC	CASSFSDRNYGYTF
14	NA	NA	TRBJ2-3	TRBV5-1	TGCGCCAGCAGCTTGGGGCGGGAAGCAGATACGCAGTATTTT	CASSLGREADTQYF
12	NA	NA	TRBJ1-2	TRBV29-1	TGCAGCGTTGATAACAGGCGATATGGCTACACCTTC	CSVDNRRYGYTF
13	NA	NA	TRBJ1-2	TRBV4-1	TGCGCCAGCAGCCTCATAGATAACTATGGCTACACCTTC	CASSLIDNYGYTF
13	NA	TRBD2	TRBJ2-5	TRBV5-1	TGCGCCAGCAGCACGGACGGGAGGGAGACCCAGTACTTC	CASSTDGRETQYF
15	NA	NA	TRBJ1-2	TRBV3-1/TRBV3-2	TGTGCCAGCAGCCAAGTAGCGGTTTCAAACTATGGCTACACCTTC	CASSQVAVSNYGYTF
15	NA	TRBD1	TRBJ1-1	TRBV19	TGTGCCAGTAGTATGAGCAGGGGGCTTGTCACTGAAGCTTTCTTT	CASSMSRGLVTEAFF
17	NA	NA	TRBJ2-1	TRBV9	TGTGCCAGCAGCGTAGATGCGAGGACTACCAATTACAATGAGCAGTTCTTC	CASSVDARTTNYNEQFF
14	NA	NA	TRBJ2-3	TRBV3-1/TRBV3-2	TGTGCCAGCAGCCAAGGGCTAGCAACAGATACGCAGTATTTT	CASSQGLATDTQYF
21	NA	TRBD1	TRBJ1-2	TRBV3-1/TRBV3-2	TGTGCCAGCAGCCAAGATCCTGACTTTGATTGGGGGACAGGGAATCCCTATGGCTACACCTTC	CASSQDPDFDWGTGNPYGYTF
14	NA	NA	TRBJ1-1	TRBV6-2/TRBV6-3	TGTGCCAGCAGTTACTTTGGGGGAGGGACTGAAGCTTTCTTT	CASSYFGGGTEAFF
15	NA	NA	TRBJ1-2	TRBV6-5	TGTGCCAGCAGTTACTCGAACTATCGAGGCTATGGCTACACCTTC	CASSYSNYRGYGYTF
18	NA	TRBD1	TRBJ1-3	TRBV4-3	TGCGCCAGCAGCCAAGGGACGGGACAGGTAATCTCTGGAAACACCATATATTTT	CASSQGTGQVISGNTIYF
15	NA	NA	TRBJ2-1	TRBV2	TGTGCCAGCAGTGAATGGAGGGAAATATACAATGAGCAGTTCTTC	CASSEWREIYNEQFF
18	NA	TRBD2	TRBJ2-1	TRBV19	TGTGCCAGTAGTATCGCCCTACTTAGCGGGGGGTTTGACAATGAGCAGTTCTTC	CASSIALLSGGFDNEQFF
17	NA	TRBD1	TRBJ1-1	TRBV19	TGTGCCAGTAGTGAAAAGACAGGGACGATCGGAGGCACTGAAGCTTTCTTT	CASSEKTGTIGGTEAFF
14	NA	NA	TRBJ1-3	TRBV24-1	TGTGCCGAATCCGGGACACTGTCTGGAAACACCATATATTTT	CAESGTLSGNTIYF
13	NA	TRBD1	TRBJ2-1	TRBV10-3	TGTGCCACCGCCGGGACAGCCTACAATGAGCAGTTCTTC	CATAGTAYNEQFF
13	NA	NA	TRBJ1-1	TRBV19	TGTGCCAGTACCTATCCAGGGCGACCTGAAGCTTTCTTT	CASTYPGRPEAFF
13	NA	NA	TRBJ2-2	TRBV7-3	TGTGCCAGCAGCCGGACTACTGCCGGGGAGCTGTTTTTT	CASSRTTAGELFF
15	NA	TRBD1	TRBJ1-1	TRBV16	TGTGCCAGCAGCCAATCAGGGACAGGGGGCACTGAAGCTTTCTTT	CASSQSGTGGTEAFF
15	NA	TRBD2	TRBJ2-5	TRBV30	TGTGCCTGGAGTGGGGCTAGCGGTCTAGCGGAGACCCAGTACTTC	CAWSGASGLAETQYF
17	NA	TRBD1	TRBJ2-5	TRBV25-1	TGTGCCAGCAGTGAATACCTCGGGACAGGGCAACAAGAGACCCAGTACTTC	CASSEYLGTGQQETQYF
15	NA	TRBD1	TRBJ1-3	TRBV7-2	TGTGCCAGCAGTACCGACAGGGGGCCTGGAAACACCATATATTTT	CASSTDRGPGNTIYF
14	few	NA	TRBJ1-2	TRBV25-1	TGTGCCAGCAGTGAACACGGGGTTTCGAGAGGCTACACCTTC	CASSEHGVSRGYTF
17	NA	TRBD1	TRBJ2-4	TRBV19	TGTGCCAGTAGTATAAAGGACAGGAAAGTAACCAAAAACATTCAGTACTTC	CASSIKDRKVTKNIQYF
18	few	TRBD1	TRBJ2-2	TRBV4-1	TGCGCCAGCAGCCAAGTTGCGGGACAGGGAAGGAACACCGGGGAGCTGTTTTTT	CASSQVAGQGRNTGELFF
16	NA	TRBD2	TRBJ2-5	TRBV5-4	TGTGCCAGCAGCTTGGGGCTGACTAGCGGACAAGAGACCCAGTACTTC	CASSLGLTSGQETQYF
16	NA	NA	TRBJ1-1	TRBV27	TGTGCCAGCAGTTTAAGGGGAAAAGGAATGAACACTGAAGCTTTCTTT	CASSLRGKGMNTEAFF
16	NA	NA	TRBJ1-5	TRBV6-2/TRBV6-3	TGTGCCAGCAGTTACGGAGGATTCCTAATCAATCAGCCCCAGCATTTT	CASSYGGFLINQPQHF
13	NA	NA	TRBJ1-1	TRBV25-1	TGTGCCAGCAGTGACCCTGGGAGGACTGAAGCTTTCTTT	CASSDPGRTEAFF
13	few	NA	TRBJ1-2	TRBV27	TGTGCCAGCAGTTTATTAGGGCGGGATGGCTACACCTTC	CASSLLGRDGYTF
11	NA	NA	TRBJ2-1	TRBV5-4	TGTGCCAGCAGCCAGATAAATGAGCAGTTCTTC	CASSQINEQFF
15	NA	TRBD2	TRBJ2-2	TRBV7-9	TGTGCCAGCAGGTGGGGACTAGCGGGAACCGGGGAGCTGTTTTTT	CASRWGLAGTGELFF
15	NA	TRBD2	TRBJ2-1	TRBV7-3	TGTGCCAGCAGCTTTACTAGCGGGGCCTACAATGAGCAGTTCTTC	CASSFTSGAYNEQFF
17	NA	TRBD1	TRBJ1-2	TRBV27	TGTGCCAGCAGTCCACAAATAACAGGGGTACGAAACTATGGCTACACCTTC	CASSPQITGVRNYGYTF
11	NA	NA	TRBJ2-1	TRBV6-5	TGTGCCAGCAGTTACCTCCATGAGCAGTTCTTC	CASSYLHEQFF
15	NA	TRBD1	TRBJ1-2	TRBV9	TGTGCCAGCAGCGCGGGGACAGCCGATTATTATGGCTACACCTTC	CASSAGTADYYGYTF
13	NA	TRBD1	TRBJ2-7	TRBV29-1	TGCAGCGTTACGAGACAGGGAAGTTACGAGCAGTACTTC	CSVTRQGSYEQYF
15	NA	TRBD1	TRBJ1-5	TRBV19	TGTGCCAGTACCACAGGGGAAATATTCAATCAGCCCCAGCATTTT	CASTTGEIFNQPQHF
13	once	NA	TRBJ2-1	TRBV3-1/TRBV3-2	TGTGCCAGCAGTCCTCAGAGGAACAATGAGCAGTTCTTC	CASSPQRNNEQFF
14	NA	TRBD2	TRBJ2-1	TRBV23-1	TGCGCCAGCAGTCAATCCCCACTACTAGCGGGGGGTATCTTC	CASSQSPLLAGGIF
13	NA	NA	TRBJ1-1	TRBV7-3	TGTGCCAGCAGCCCCCGAGGGAACACTGAAGCTTTCTTT	CASSPRGNTEAFF
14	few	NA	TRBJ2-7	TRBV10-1	TGCGCCAGCGAGGGGGCGGGAGGCCCCGGCGAGCAGTACTTC	CASEGAGGPGEQYF
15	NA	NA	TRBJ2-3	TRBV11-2	TGTGCCAGCAGCCCAGAGGGTCGCAACACAGATACGCAGTATTTT	CASSPEGRNTDTQYF